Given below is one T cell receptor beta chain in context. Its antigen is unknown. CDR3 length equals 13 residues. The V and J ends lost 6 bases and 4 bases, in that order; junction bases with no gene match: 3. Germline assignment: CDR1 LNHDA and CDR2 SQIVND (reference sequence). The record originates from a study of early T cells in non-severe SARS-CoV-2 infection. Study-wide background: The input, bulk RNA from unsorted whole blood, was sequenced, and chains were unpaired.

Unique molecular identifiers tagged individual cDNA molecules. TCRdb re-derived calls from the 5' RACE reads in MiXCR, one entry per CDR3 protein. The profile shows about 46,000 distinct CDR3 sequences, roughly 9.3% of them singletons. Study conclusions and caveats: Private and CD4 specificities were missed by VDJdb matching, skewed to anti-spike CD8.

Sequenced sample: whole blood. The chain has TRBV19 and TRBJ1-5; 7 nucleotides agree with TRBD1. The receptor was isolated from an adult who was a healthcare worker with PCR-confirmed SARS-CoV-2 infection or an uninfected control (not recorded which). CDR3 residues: CASSSTGNQPQHF. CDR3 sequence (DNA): TGTGCCAGTAGCTCGACAGGGAATCAGCCCCAGCATTTT.